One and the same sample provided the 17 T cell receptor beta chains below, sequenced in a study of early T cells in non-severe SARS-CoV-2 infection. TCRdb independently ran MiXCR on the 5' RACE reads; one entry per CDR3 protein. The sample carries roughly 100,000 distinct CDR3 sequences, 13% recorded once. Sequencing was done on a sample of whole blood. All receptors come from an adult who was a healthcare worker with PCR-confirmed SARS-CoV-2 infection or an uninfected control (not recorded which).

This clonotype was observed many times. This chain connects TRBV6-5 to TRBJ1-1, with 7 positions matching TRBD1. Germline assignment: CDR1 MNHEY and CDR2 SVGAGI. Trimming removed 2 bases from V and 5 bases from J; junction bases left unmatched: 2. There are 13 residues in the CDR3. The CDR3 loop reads CASSYRQGTEAFF. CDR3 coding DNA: TGTGCCAGCAGTTACAGACAGGGTACTGAAGCTTTCTTT.

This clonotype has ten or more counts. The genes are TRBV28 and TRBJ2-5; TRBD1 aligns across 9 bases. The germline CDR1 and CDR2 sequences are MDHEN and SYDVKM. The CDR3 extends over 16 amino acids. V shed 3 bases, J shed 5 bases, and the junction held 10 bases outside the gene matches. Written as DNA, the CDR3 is TGTGCCAGCAGTTTGTTTGGACAGGGGAAGTTGGAGACCCAGTACTTC. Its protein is CASSLFGQGKLETQYF.

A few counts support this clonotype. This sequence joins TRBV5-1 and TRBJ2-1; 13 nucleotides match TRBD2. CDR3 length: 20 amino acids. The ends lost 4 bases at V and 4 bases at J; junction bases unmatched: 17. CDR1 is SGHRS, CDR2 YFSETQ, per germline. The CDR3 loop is CASSDKGLAGVPSTYNEQFF. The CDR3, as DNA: TGCGCCAGCAGCGATAAAGGACTAGCGGGAGTTCCGTCTACTTACAATGAGCAGTTCTTC.

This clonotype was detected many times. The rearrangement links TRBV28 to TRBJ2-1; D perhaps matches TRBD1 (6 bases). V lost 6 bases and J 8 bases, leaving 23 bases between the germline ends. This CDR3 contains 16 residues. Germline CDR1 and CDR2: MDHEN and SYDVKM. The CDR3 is CASRLTDSRVVDEQFF. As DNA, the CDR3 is TGTGCCAGCAGACTCACGGACAGCAGGGTTGTCGATGAGCAGTTCTTC.

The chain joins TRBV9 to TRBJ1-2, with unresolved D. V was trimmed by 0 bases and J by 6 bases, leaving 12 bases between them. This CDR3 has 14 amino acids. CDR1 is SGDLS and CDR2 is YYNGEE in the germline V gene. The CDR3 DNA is TGTGCCAGCAGCGTAGCTAACATCCCAGATGGCTACACCTTC. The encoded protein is CASSVANIPDGYTF.

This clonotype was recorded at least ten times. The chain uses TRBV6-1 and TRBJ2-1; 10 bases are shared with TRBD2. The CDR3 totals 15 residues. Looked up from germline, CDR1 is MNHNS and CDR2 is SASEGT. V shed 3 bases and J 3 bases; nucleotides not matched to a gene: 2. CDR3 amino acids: CASSEASGGYNEQFF. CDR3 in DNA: TGTGCCAGCAGTGAGGCTAGCGGGGGCTACAATGAGCAGTTCTTC.

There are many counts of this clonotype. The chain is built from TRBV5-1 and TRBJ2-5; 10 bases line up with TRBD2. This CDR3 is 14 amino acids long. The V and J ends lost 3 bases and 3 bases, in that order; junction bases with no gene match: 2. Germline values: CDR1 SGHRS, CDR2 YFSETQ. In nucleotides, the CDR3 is TGCGCCAGCAGCTCTCTAGCGGGAGAAGAGACCCAGTACTTC. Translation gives CASSSLAGEETQYF.

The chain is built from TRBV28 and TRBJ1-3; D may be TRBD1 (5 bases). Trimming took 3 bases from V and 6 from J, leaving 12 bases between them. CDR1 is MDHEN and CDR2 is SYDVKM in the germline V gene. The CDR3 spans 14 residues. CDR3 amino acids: CASSFSGEVNTIYF. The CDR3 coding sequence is TGTGCCAGCAGTTTTTCGGGGGAGGTAAACACCATATATTTT.

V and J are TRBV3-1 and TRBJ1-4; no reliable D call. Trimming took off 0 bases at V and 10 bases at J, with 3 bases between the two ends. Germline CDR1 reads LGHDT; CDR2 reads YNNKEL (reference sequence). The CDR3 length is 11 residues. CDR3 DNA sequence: TGTGCCAGCAGCCAAGATACAAAACTGTTTTTT. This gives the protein CASSQDTKLFF.

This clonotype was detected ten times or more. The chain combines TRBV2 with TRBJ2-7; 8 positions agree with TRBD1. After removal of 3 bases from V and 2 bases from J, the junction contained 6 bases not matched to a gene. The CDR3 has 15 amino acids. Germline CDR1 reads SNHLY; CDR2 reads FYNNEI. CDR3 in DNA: TGTGCCAGCAGTGATGGGACAGGCGACACCTACGAGCAGTACTTC. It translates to CASSDGTGDTYEQYF.

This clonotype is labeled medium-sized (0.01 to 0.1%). In DNA, the CDR3 is TGTGCCAGCAGCTTAGGGGTATTAGCCTACAATGAGCAGTTCTTC. Translating gives CASSLGVLAYNEQFF. The chain combines TRBV7-8 with TRBJ2-1; D is uncertain. The CDR3 is 15 residues long. The germline V gene has CDR1 SGHVS and CDR2 FQNEAQ. Trimming cost V 1 base and J 2 bases, with 9 bases left between them.

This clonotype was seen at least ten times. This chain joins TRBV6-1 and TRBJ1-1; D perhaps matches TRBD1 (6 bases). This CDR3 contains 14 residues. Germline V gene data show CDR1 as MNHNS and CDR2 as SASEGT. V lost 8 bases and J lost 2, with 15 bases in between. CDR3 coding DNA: TGTGCCAGCGGCAGGGGAATGGGAAACACTGAAGCTTTCTTT. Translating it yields CASGRGMGNTEAFF.

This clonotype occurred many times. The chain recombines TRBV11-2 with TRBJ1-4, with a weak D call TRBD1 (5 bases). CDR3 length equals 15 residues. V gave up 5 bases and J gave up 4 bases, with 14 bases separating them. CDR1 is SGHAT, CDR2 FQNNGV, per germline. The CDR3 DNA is TGTGCCAGCAGCCTTGTGGGGGGATATAATGAAAAACTGTTTTTT. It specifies CASSLVGGYNEKLFF.

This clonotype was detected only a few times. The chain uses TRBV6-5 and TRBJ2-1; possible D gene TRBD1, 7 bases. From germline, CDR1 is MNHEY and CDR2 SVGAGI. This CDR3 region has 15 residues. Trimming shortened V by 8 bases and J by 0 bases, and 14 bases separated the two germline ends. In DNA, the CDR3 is TGTGCCAGCGGGGGGACAGCGAGCTCCTACAATGAGCAGTTCTTC. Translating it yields CASGGTASSYNEQFF.

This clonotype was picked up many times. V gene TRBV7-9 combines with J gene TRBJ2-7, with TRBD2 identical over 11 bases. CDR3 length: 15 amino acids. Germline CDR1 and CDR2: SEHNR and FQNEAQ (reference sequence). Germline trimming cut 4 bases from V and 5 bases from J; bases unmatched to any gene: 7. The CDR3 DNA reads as TGTGCCAGCAGCTCAACTAGCGGGAGTGTGGACGAGCAGTACTTC. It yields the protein CASSSTSGSVDEQYF.

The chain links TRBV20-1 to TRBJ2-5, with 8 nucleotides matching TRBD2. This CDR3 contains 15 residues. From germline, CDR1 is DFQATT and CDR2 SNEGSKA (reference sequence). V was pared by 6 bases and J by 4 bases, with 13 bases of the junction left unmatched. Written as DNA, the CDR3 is TGCAGTGCCCCTGCAATCCGGGAGGGCCTAGAGACCCAGTACTTC. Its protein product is CSAPAIREGLETQYF.

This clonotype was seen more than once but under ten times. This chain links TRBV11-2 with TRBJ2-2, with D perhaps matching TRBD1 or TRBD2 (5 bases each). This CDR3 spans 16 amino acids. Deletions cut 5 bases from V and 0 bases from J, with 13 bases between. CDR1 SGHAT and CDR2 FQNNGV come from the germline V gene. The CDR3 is CASSPWDATNTGELFF. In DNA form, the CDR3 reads TGTGCCAGCAGCCCCTGGGACGCCACGAACACCGGGGAGCTGTTTTTT. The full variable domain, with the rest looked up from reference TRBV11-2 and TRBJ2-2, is EAGVAQSPRYKIIEKRQSVAFWCNPISGHATLYWYQQILGQGPKLLIQFQNNGVVDDSQLPKDRFSAERLKGVDSTLKIQPAKLEDSAVYLCASSPWDATNTGELFFGEGSRLTVL.